This T cell receptor (beta chain) was profiled in a study of early T cells in non-severe SARS-CoV-2 infection. Study-level background: Bulk RNA taken from unsorted whole blood was sequenced, leaving chains unpaired.

Individual cDNA molecules carried attached unique molecular identifiers. Using its own MiXCR run on the 5' RACE reads, TCRdb lists one record per CDR3 protein. The data contain approximately 98,000 distinct CDR3 sequences, 12% of them singletons. Study results and caveats: VDJdb-based matching was biased toward anti-spike CD8 responses and missed private and CD4 specificities.

As concerns this clonotype: Its antigen is undetermined.

Trimming took off 9 bases at V and 8 bases at J, with 10 bases between the two ends. CDR1 is LNHDA, CDR2 SQIVND, per germline (reference sequence). CDR3 length equals 11 residues. V usage is TRBV19 and J usage is TRBJ1-4; D is possibly TRBD1 (5 bases). Source material: whole blood. The source is an adult who was a healthcare worker with PCR-confirmed SARS-CoV-2 infection or an uninfected control (not recorded which). The CDR3 region is CASSGDEKLFF. In DNA, the CDR3 is TGTGCCAGCTCGGGGGACGAAAAACTGTTTTTT. Using reference TRBV19 and TRBJ1-4 for the parts outside the CDR3, the full variable domain is DGGITQSPKYLFRKEGQNVTLSCEQNLNHDAMYWYRQDPGQGLRLIYYSQIVNDFQKGDIAEGYSVSREKKESFPLTVTSAQKNPTAFYLCASSGDEKLFFGSGTQLSVL.